These 32 T cell receptor beta chains came from one sample sequenced in a study of Graves' ophthalmopathy and Graves' hyperthyroidism. The sequenced template was RNA, covering the TCR beta CDR3 region. In the first round, RT-PCR was carried out with HTBI primers, and a multiplex PCR formed the second round. MiXCR was run by TCRdb on the multiplex PCR reads, yielding one entry per CDR3 protein. The table shows around 1.1 million distinct CDR3 sequences, with about two fifths occurring only once. Sample: peripheral blood or thyroid tissue (not recorded which). These receptors all come from an adult man with Graves' hyperthyroidism.

The rearrangement links TRBV6-1 to TRBJ2-2; the D gene is possibly TRBD2 (6 bases). The CDR3 totals 14 residues. The germline V gene has CDR1 MNHNS and CDR2 SASEGT. With 4 bases removed from V and 4 bases from J, the gap between germline ends came to 10 bases. CDR3 in amino acids: CASSVREATGELFF. The CDR3 region has the DNA TGTGCCAGCAGTGTCAGGGAGGCCACCGGGGAGCTGTTTTTT.

V and J are TRBV7-9 and TRBJ1-2; tentative D call: TRBD1 (5 bases). Germline lookup yields CDR1 SEHNR and CDR2 FQNEAQ (reference sequence). With 3 bases removed from V and 1 base from J, the gap between germline ends came to 21 bases. The CDR3 is made up of 18 amino acids. CDR3 nucleotides: TGTGCCAGCAGCTTCACACGGCGTGACAGTGACCTTAACTATGGCTACACCTTC. Amino acid sequence: CASSFTRRDSDLNYGYTF.

This clonotype was seen many times. This sequence joins TRBV7-2 and TRBJ1-2, with TRBD1 as a possible D gene (6 bases). The CDR3 is 16 amino acids. The germline V gene encodes CDR1 SGHTA and CDR2 FQGNSA. V dropped 2 bases and J dropped 1 base, with 14 bases sitting between them. The CDR3: CASSLKGGWGNYGYTF. CDR3 sequence (DNA): TGTGCCAGCAGCTTAAAGGGGGGCTGGGGTAACTATGGCTACACCTTC.

For this clonotype: The junction departs from germline at one end; a sequencing error may be responsible. The chain employs TRBV5-6 and TRBJ1-6, with D tentatively TRBD1 (5 bases). Germline V gives CDR1 SGHDT, CDR2 YYEEEE. This CDR3 comprises 15 residues. In DNA form, the CDR3 reads TGTACCAGCAGACAAGGCGGGACGGTGAAATCACCCCTCCACTTT. Translation: CTSRQGGTVKSPLHF.

This clonotype was seen at least ten times. The genes are TRBV24-1 and TRBJ2-2, with 7 nucleotides matching TRBD2. Germline values: CDR1 KGHDR, CDR2 SFDVKD. CDR3 length: 16 amino acids. The trim removed 1 base at V and 4 bases at J, leaving 5 bases unmatched. This CDR3 is CATSDFGLDGTGELFF. Here the CDR3 DNA reads TGTGCCACCAGTGATTTTGGACTAGACGGCACCGGGGAGCTGTTTTTT.

The rearrangement links TRBV20-1 to TRBJ1-4; D is uncertain. Trimming stripped 0 bases from V and 8 bases from J, with 7 bases between. CDR1 is DFQATT, CDR2 SNEGSKA, per germline (reference sequence). The CDR3 is 12 amino acids. The CDR3 DNA sequence: TGCAGTGCTAGAGACGTCCTCGAAAAACTGTTTTTT. Translating it yields CSARDVLEKLFF.

This clonotype showed up just a few times. The gene calls are TRBV5-8 and TRBJ2-2, with TRBD2 identical over 7 bases. CDR3 length: 17 amino acids. Germline CDR1 SGHTS, CDR2 YDEGEE. V lost 4 bases and J lost 2; bases outside the gene matches: 11. The DNA of the CDR3 is TGTGCCAGCAGCCCGCTTGGGCTAGCGGCAAACACCGGGGAGCTGTTTTTT. Its translation: CASSPLGLAANTGELFF. The variable domain in full, with the rest retrieved from reference TRBV5-8 and TRBJ2-2, is EAGVTQSPTHLIKTRGQQATLRCSPISGHTSVYWYQQALGLGLQFLLWYDEGEERNRGNFPPRFSGRQFPNYSSELNVNALELEDSALYLCASSPLGLAANTGELFFGEGSRLTVL.

CDR3 residues: CASSSENRGQETQYF. CDR3 in DNA: TGTGCCAGCAGTTCGGAGAACAGGGGCCAAGAGACCCAGTACTTC. The rearrangement uses TRBV12-3 or TRBV12-4 and TRBJ2-5, with 7 bases aligning to TRBD1. This CDR3 comprises 15 residues. J gave up 1 base and V 4 bases, and 6 bases lay outside the gene matches.

The V call is TRBV7-9, the J call TRBJ1-2, with 8 bases fitting TRBD1. CDR1 SEHNR and CDR2 FQNEAQ come from the germline V gene (reference sequence). The CDR3 has 13 residues. Losses at the gene ends were 5 bases for V and 7 bases for J; bases not matched to a gene: 6. CDR3 protein: CASSLTGGIGYTF. Written as DNA, the CDR3 is TGTGCCAGCAGCCTTACAGGGGGTATTGGCTACACCTTC.

In DNA form, the CDR3 reads TGCAGAGATCTGGAGGGCTACGAGCAGTACTTC. Amino acid sequence: CRDLEGYEQYF. The chain carries TRBV29-1 and TRBJ2-7; a possible D gene is TRBD2 (6 bases). CDR3 length: 11 residues. Germline V gene data show CDR1 as SQVTM and CDR2 as ANQGSEA.

This clonotype has only a few counts. Being one base from a much bigger clone, this may be a read error. The rearrangement uses TRBV7-9 and TRBJ1-2; 7 bases agree with TRBD1. This CDR3 contains 17 residues. V dropped 2 bases and J dropped 2; count of bases not matched to a gene: 11. The germline gives CDR1 SEHNR, CDR2 FQNEAQ (reference sequence). This CDR3 is CASSLPRTGEKNYGYTF. The CDR3, as DNA: TGTGCCAGCAGCTTACCCCGCACAGGGGAGAAAAACTATGGCTACACCTTC. Variable domain in full (rest from reference TRBV7-9 and TRBJ1-2): DTGVSQNPRHKITKRGQNVTFRCDPISEHNRLYWYRQTLGQGPEFLTYFQNEAQLEKSRLLSDRFSAERPKGSFSTLEIQRTEQGDSAMYLCASSLPRTGEKNYGYTFGSGTRLTVV.

There are many counts of this clonotype. The rearrangement uses TRBV3-1 and TRBJ1-1; 8 nucleotides align to TRBD1. Germline CDR1 reads LGHDT; CDR2 reads YNNKEL (reference sequence). This CDR3 spans 14 amino acids. V dropped 6 bases and J dropped 4; count of bases not matched to a gene: 7. DNA of the CDR3: TGTGCCAGCAGACCCACAGGGGGACTCACTGAAGCTTTCTTT. Amino acids: CASRPTGGLTEAFF.

The rearrangement joins TRBV20-1 to TRBJ1-5, with TRBD1 matching 7 bases. The ends lost 5 bases at V and 7 bases at J; junction bases unmatched: 14. The germline V gene has CDR1 DFQATT and CDR2 SNEGSKA (reference sequence). The CDR3 is 15 residues long. Here the CDR3 reads CSAASSGGGLQPQHF. The CDR3 nucleotides are TGCAGTGCTGCATCCTCAGGGGGGGGTTTACAGCCCCAGCATTTT.

This chain uses TRBV10-2 with TRBJ2-7, with D hard to call. The length of the CDR3 is 13 residues. The V end was cut by 3 bases, the J end by 6 bases, with 12 bases between. CDR1 is WSHSY, CDR2 SAAADI, per germline. CDR3 sequence (DNA): TGCGCCAGCAGTGACTCCGGGCAAGGCGAGCAGTACTTC. Translated, it gives CASSDSGQGEQYF.

This clonotype was counted many times. The chain has TRBV29-1 and TRBJ1-2; D uncertain. Germline lookup yields CDR1 SQVTM and CDR2 ANQGSEA. This CDR3 is built from 13 residues. With 4 bases removed from V and 4 bases from J, the gap between germline ends came to 13 bases. The CDR3 nucleotides read TGCAGCGTTGCCCTTAGTGAATTCTATGGCTACACCTTC. Its translation is CSVALSEFYGYTF. Together with reference TRBV29-1 and TRBJ1-2, the CDR3 gives the full variable domain: SAVISQKPSRDICQRGTSLTIQCQVDSQVTMMFWYRQQPGQSLTLIATANQGSEATYESGFVIDKFPISRPNLTFSTLTVSNMSPEDSSIYLCSVALSEFYGYTFGSGTRLTVV.

This rearrangement joins TRBV10-3 to TRBJ2-5; D perhaps matches TRBD1 (5 bases). Germline V gene lookup returns CDR1 ENHRY and CDR2 SYGVKD. With 8 bases removed from V and 5 bases from J, the gap between germline ends came to 12 bases. CDR3 length: 12 residues. CDR3 coding DNA: TGTGCCATCGGGGCAGGGCCGGAGACCCAGTACTTC. Protein product: CAIGAGPETQYF.

The chain carries TRBV14 and TRBJ2-7, with 8 bases matching TRBD1. The CDR3 spans 15 residues. The germline CDR1 and CDR2 sequences are SGHDN and FVKESK. The ends lost 1 base at V and 4 bases at J; junction bases unmatched: 6. CDR3 nucleotide sequence: TGTGCCAGCAGCCAAGTAAGGACAGGGACATACGAGCAGTACTTC. Translated, it gives CASSQVRTGTYEQYF.

This clonotype was seen at least ten times. The chain employs TRBV7-2 and TRBJ2-6; 9 bases match TRBD1. This CDR3 has 17 amino acids. With 3 bases clipped from V and 1 base from J, the junction kept 4 bases outside the gene matches. Germline-derived CDR1 and CDR2 are SGHTA and FQGNSA. In nucleotides, the CDR3 is TGTGCCAGCAGCTTTTACGACAGGGGGTCTGGGGCCAACGTCCTGACTTTC. Protein: CASSFYDRGSGANVLTF.

This clonotype appeared many times. A read error may account for a junction end that differs from germline. CDR3 protein: CASSPTGTQAAQYF. The DNA of the CDR3 is TGTGCTAGCAGCCCTACAGGGACCCAAGCGGCCCAGTACTTC. The rearrangement uses TRBV7-7 and TRBJ2-5; weak D call: TRBD1 (6 bases). Germline CDR1 and CDR2: SSHAT and FNYEAQ (reference sequence). The CDR3 loop spans 14 amino acids.

At least ten counts were recorded for this clonotype. The V and J genes are TRBV2 and TRBJ1-6; TRBD1 agrees at 9 bases. The CDR3 is 14 residues long. The ends lost 9 bases at V and 7 bases at J; junction bases unmatched: 7. The germline V gene encodes CDR1 SNHLY and CDR2 FYNNEI. The CDR3 sequence: CASEGQGLNSPLHF. For the CDR3, the DNA is TGTGCCAGTGAGGGACAGGGCCTAAATTCACCCCTCCACTTT.

This clonotype has more than one count but fewer than ten. The gene calls are TRBV19 and TRBJ1-1, with D possibly matching TRBD1 (6 bases). The CDR3 runs 15 residues. V was clipped by 2 bases and J by 3 bases, with 13 bases between them. Looked up from germline, CDR1 is LNHDA and CDR2 is SQIVND (reference sequence). The CDR3 here is CASSINRVSDTEAFF. The CDR3 DNA sequence: TGTGCCAGTAGTATAAACAGGGTTAGTGACACTGAAGCTTTCTTT.

The table lists this clonotype with many counts. This rearrangement joins TRBV20-1 to TRBJ1-5; weak D call: TRBD1 (5 bases). The V end lost 4 bases, the J end lost 5 bases, and 12 bases lay between the germline ends. CDR3 length equals 13 residues. CDR1 DFQATT and CDR2 SNEGSKA come from the germline V gene (reference sequence). For the CDR3, the DNA is TGCAGTGCTATCTCAGGGCCCGATCAGCCCCAGCATTTT. It encodes CSAISGPDQPQHF.

In this sample, this clonotype turned up a few times. The chain joins TRBV30 to TRBJ1-6; D ambiguous. V was shortened by 3 bases and J by 0 bases, with 12 bases between the two germline ends. This CDR3 has 16 amino acids. Looked up from germline, CDR1 is GTSNPN and CDR2 is SVGIG (reference sequence). This CDR3 reads CAWRLALSSYNSPLHF. As DNA, the CDR3 is TGTGCCTGGAGACTCGCCCTGAGCTCCTATAATTCACCCCTCCACTTT. Combining the CDR3 with reference TRBV30 and TRBJ1-6 gives the whole variable domain SQTIHQWPATLVQPVGSPLSLECTVEGTSNPNLYWYRQAAGRGLQLLFYSVGIGQISSEVPQNLSASRPQDRQFILSSKKLLLSDSGFYLCAWRLALSSYNSPLHFGNGTRLTVT.

The chain combines TRBV5-1 with TRBJ2-5, with D maybe TRBD1 (6 bases). The tail of the sequence fits TRBJ2-1 better, so the J call may be wrong. Germline V gene lookup returns CDR1 SGHRS and CDR2 YFSETQ. The CDR3 has 12 amino acids. Written as DNA, the CDR3 is TGCGCCAGCAGCATATCCGACAGGGAGCAGTTCTTC. Protein sequence: CASSISDREQFF.

As concerns this clonotype: The junction departs from the called germline gene at one end, perhaps through a read error. The chain is built from TRBV7-3 and TRBJ2-5; D gene ambiguous. This CDR3 comprises 11 residues. Germline lookup yields CDR1 SGHTA and CDR2 FQGTGA. For the CDR3, the DNA is TGTGCCAGCAGCTGGGTGATCGTTCTTAACTTC. As protein: CASSWVIVLNF.

This clonotype was picked up many times. The chain uses TRBV29-1 and TRBJ1-1; D gene uncertain. Germline V lookup: CDR1 SQVTM, CDR2 ANQGSEA. Trimming shortened V by 4 bases and J by 7 bases, and 10 bases separated the two germline ends. The CDR3 is made up of 11 amino acids. CDR3 sequence: CSVAGELEAFF. The CDR3 bases are TGCAGCGTTGCCGGAGAGCTTGAAGCTTTCTTT.

This clonotype was seen ten or more times. The rearrangement joins TRBV20-1 to TRBJ2-7; the D gene is possibly TRBD1 (6 bases). V lost 6 bases and J 7 bases, leaving 16 bases between the germline ends. The CDR3 has 12 amino acids. Germline V CDR1 and CDR2: DFQATT, SNEGSKA (reference sequence). CDR3 region: CSALAGVREQYF. The CDR3 DNA sequence: TGCAGTGCCTTGGCAGGGGTTAGGGAGCAGTACTTC.

Points on this clonotype: This may arise from a read error, as a much more abundant clone is one base away. CDR3 bases: TGTGCCAGCAGGTCGGTGCCTTCAGGCCGGGGAACTAGCGGGAGTATCGGCAGGTCAACCCAGTACTTC. This gives the protein CASRSVPSGRGTSGSIGRSTQYF. V and J are TRBV7-6 and TRBJ2-5; 11 nucleotides align to TRBD2. The CDR3 spans 23 residues. Germline V lookup: CDR1 SGHVS, CDR2 FNYEAQ. The ends lost 6 bases at V and 8 bases at J; junction bases unmatched: 35.

This clonotype was seen a few times. The chain joins TRBV6-5 to TRBJ2-3; D is perhaps TRBD2 (5 bases). The CDR3 extends over 14 amino acids. CDR1 and CDR2 (germline): MNHEY, SVGAGI. V was clipped by 2 bases and J by 4 bases, with 10 bases between them. For the CDR3, the DNA is TGTGCCAGCAGTTACGGGCTAGCCGCAGATACGCAGTATTTT. Translated: CASSYGLAADTQYF.

This clonotype was counted a few times. The gene calls are TRBV10-3 and TRBJ1-2, with D possibly TRBD1 on 5 matching bases. Germline CDR1 and CDR2: ENHRY and SYGVKD. Trimming took 10 bases from V and 7 from J, leaving 19 bases between them. CDR3 length: 13 amino acids. CDR3 nucleotides: TGTGCCAGCAGCCGGAGGGGCGCTCCTGGCTACACCTTC. Translated: CASSRRGAPGYTF.

This clonotype was seen at least ten times. V is TRBV2 and J is TRBJ1-4; a possible D gene is TRBD1 (5 bases). V was clipped by 3 bases and J by 4 bases, with 15 bases between them. The germline gives CDR1 SNHLY, CDR2 FYNNEI. The CDR3 has 16 residues. CDR3 in amino acids: CASSDFDSQNNEKLFF. DNA for the CDR3: TGTGCCAGCAGTGATTTTGACAGCCAGAATAATGAAAAACTGTTTTTT.

This clonotype was counted a few times. This chain connects TRBV12-3 or TRBV12-4 to TRBJ2-2, with D possibly being TRBD1 or TRBD2 (6 bases each). V lost 1 base and J 1 base, leaving 10 bases between the germline ends. The CDR3 has 16 residues. CDR3 sequence (DNA): TGTGCCAGCAGTTTAGTGGCGGGACAGAACACCGGGGAGCTGTTTTTT. This codes for CASSLVAGQNTGELFF.